The clone carrying this TCR beta chain occurred a few times. This record belongs to a study of T-cell reconstitution after alpha-beta-depleted transplantation in children. V was pared by 3 bases and J by 7 bases, with 14 bases between. This CDR3 region has 13 residues. Germline assignment: CDR1 SGDLS and CDR2 YYNGEE. TCRbeta library construction was performed incorporating unique molecular identifiers. One entry per CDR3 protein results from TCRdb running MiXCR on the PCR reads. This table holds roughly 610,000 distinct CDR3 sequences, 10% to 13% found once. V gene TRBV9 combines with J gene TRBJ2-7; D remains unclear. Sequenced material: PBMCs from the stem cell graft donor, taken from the stem cell graft. The clonotype comes from a human donor who donated a stem cell graft to a child with acute myeloid leukemia. The CDR3 bases are TGTGCCAGCAGCGAATACCCCGAAGGGGAGCAGTACTTC. It yields the protein CASSEYPEGEQYF.